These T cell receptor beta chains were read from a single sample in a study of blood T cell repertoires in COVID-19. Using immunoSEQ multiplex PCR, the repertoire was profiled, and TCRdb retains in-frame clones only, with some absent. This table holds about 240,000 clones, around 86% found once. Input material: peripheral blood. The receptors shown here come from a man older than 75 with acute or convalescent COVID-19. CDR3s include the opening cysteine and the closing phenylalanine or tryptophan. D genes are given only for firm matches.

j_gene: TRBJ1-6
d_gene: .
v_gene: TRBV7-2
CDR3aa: CASSLETVNSPLHF
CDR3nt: TGTGCCAGCAGCTTAGAGACAGTTAATTCACCCCTCCACTTT

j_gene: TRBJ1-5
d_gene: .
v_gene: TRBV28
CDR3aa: CASSRSGSNQPQHF
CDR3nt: TGTGCCAGCAGCCGCTCGGGGAGCAATCAGCCCCAGCATTTT

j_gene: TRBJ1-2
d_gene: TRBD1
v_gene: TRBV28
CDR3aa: CASSGVGGGYGYTF
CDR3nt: TGTGCCAGCAGTGGCGTAGGGGGCGGGTATGGCTACACCTTC

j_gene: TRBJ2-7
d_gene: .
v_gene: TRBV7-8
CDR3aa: CASSLRTSSYEQYF
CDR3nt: TGTGCCAGCAGCCTCCGGACATCGAGCTACGAGCAGTACTTC

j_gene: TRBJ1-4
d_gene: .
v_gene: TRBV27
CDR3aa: CASRRQVSATNEKLFF
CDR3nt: TGTGCCAGCAGGCGGCAAGTCTCTGCAACTAATGAAAAACTGTTTTTT

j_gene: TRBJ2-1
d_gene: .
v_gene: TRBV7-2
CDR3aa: CASSLDSTGSYNEQFF
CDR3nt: TGTGCCAGCAGCTTAGATAGTACGGGATCCTACAATGAGCAGTTCTTC

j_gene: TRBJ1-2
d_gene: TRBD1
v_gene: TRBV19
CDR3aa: CASRHGGGVSRPNYGYTF
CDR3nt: TGTGCCAGTAGACATGGAGGGGGCGTAAGTCGGCCTAACTATGGCTACACCTTC

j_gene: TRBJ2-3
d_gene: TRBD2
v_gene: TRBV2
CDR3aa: CASSETSGRMGTQYF
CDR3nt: TGTGCCAGCAGTGAGACTAGCGGGAGAATGGGGACGCAGTATTTT

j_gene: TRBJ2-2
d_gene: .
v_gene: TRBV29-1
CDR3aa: CSAQTMGVAGELFF
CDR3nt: TGCAGCGCCCAAACGATGGGAGTCGCCGGGGAGCTGTTTTTT

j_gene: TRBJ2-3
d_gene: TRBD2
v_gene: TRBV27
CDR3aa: CASSLTSLSTDTQYF
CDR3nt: TGTGCCAGCAGTTTGACTAGCCTAAGCACAGATACGCAGTATTTT

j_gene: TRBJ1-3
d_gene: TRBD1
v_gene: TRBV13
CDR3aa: CASSLEQGEISGNTIYF
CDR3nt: TGTGCCAGCAGCTTAGAACAGGGGGAGATTTCTGGAAACACCATATATTTT

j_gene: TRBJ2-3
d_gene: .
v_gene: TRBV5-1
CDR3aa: CASSLSGLRADTQYF
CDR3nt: TGCGCCAGCAGCTTGAGCGGCTTACGGGCAGATACGCAGTATTTT

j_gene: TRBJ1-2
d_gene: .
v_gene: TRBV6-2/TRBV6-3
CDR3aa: CASSYYGRTNYGYTF
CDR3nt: TGTGCCAGCAGTTACTATGGCAGAACTAACTATGGCTACACCTTC